This T cell receptor beta chain was identified in a study (dated by TCRdb to 2016 to 2018). V loses 0 bases, J loses 3 bases, and the germline ends lie 7 bases apart. From its cysteine to its phenylalanine, the CDR3 spans 14 amino acids. Only the CDR3 DNA stays, 42 bases, in frame from base 1. CDR1 and CDR2 are drawn from the germline V gene: SGHTS, YDEGEE. The library was made by RT-PCR. Sequencer: Illumina MiSeq. Through fastp at Q25 and MiXCR, TCRdb rebuilt clones from the public reads, retaining in-frame beta chains. Under each unique CDR3 protein, matching rows form one entry showing the most common genes and DNA. The sample yields fewer than 800,000 distinct CDR3 sequences; approximately 15% were counted once. 3.6% of the sample belongs to the ten largest clones. This clonotype has just a few counts. Its recognized antigen is unknown. No base qualities exist here, and no much larger clone lies one base off it.

Sequencing was done on a sample of memory CD4+ T cells from blood. The chain couples TRBV5-8 to TRBJ2-1; no D segment can be confidently identified. The TCR was taken from a female donor in good health, serving as a healthy control. The CDR3 is CASSLGSNYNEQFF. At the DNA level, the sequence is TGTGCCAGCAGCTTGGGAAGCAACTACAATGAGCAGTTCTTC.